This T cell receptor beta chain appears in the sequencing data of a study of blood T cell repertoires in COVID-19. Study overall: Italy, Spain and the United States were the sources of the convalescent and acute COVID-19 samples. T cells, B-cell-depleted T cells, or PBMCs supplied cDNA or gDNA.

Original analysis: Amplification of reference gene primers was used by the study to estimate nucleated cell counts. TCRdb's table, derived via immunoSEQ multiplex PCR, lists solely in-frame clones and lacks some. V, J and clone size are taken as reported in that table, and D and trimming were inferred from the DNA itself. In the table there are 190,000 or so clones, 85% to 90% of which are singletons. CDR3 length: 15 amino acids. Germline V gene data show CDR1 as KGHSH and CDR2 as LQKENI. The junction had 6 bases not matched to a gene; V was cut back by 1 base and J by 11 bases. The gene calls are TRBV18 and TRBJ1-6, with 9 bases aligning to TRBD1. The sequence derives from a man aged 40-49 years with active or convalescent COVID-19. The sequenced material came from peripheral blood. CDR3: CASSPRNRGPAPLHF. CDR3 bases: TGTGCCAGCTCACCACGGAACAGGGGGCCAGCACCCCTCCACTTT.